This T cell receptor beta chain was recovered during a study of blood T cell repertoires in COVID-19. Study-level background: Sites across the United States, Italy and Spain contributed samples from acute and convalescent COVID-19. T cells, B-cell-depleted T cells, or PBMCs provided the cDNA or gDNA that served as material.

The study recruited people aged about 18 to 89 years across about two dozen US areas. Exposed enrollees had met someone with a PCR-confirmed or clinician-diagnosed COVID-19 case at some point within the 2 weeks before study entry. Germline CDR1 reads SGHNT; CDR2 reads YYREEE (reference sequence). There are 17 residues in the CDR3. V lost 0 bases and J lost 6; bases outside the gene matches: 7. Sequencing was performed with immunoSEQ multiplex PCR; in TCRdb, only in-frame clones are kept and a portion is missing. The table shows 250,000 or so clones, with roughly 84% occurring only once. This clonotype originated in a woman aged 45 to 65 who had been exposed to COVID-19. Sequences were obtained from PBMCs or T cells enriched from blood (not recorded which). The chain combines TRBV5-4 with TRBJ1-6, with 9 bases that match TRBD1. In DNA, the CDR3 is TGTGCCAGCAGCTTGGGAGGACAGGGGTTGGGTAATTCACCCCTCCACTTT. Its translation: CASSLGGQGLGNSPLHF.